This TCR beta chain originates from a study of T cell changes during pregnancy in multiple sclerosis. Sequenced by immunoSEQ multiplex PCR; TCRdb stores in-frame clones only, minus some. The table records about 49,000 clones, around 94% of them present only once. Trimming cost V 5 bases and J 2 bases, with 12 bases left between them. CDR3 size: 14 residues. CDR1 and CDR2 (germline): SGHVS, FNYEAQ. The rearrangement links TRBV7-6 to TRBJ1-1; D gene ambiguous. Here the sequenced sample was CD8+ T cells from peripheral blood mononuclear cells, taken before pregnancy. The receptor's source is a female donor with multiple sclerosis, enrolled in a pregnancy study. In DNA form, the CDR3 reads TGTGCCAGCAGCCCAGGCGCGGGAAACACTGAAGCTTTCTTT. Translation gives CASSPGAGNTEAFF.